This TCR beta chain was recorded in a study of blood T cell repertoires in COVID-19. Authors' data handling: Cell counts per sample came from amplifying reference gene primers. Sequencing was performed with immunoSEQ multiplex PCR; in TCRdb, only in-frame clones are kept and a portion is missing. V and J calls plus clone size are reproduced from that table; the DNA served to infer D and trimming. The sample holds over 50,000 clones; over 80% are singletons and the top ten take about 7%. The V end was cut by 6 bases, the J end by 0 bases, with 6 bases between. The CDR3 contains 13 residues. Germline V lookup: CDR1 GTSNPN, CDR2 SVGIG (reference sequence).

This TCR came from a woman in her fifties or sixties with active or convalescent COVID-19. This chain connects TRBV30 to TRBJ1-6; D unresolved. The source material was peripheral blood. CDR3 bases: TGTGCCTGTCGTAGCTCCTATAATTCACCCCTCCACTTT. Its translation: CACRSSYNSPLHF.